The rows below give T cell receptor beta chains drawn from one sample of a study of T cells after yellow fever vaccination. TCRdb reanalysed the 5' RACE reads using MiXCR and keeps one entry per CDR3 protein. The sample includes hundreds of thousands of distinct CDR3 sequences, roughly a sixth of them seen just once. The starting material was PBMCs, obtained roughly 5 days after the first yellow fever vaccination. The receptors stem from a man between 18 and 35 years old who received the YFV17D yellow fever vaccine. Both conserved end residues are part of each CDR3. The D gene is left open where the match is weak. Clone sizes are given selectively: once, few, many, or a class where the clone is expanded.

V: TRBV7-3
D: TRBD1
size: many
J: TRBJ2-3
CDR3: CASSFTGGTQYF
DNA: TGTGCCAGCAGTTTCACAGGGGGTACGCAGTATTTT

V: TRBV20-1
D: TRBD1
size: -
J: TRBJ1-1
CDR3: CSAREKTGSPEAFF
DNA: TGCAGTGCTAGAGAGAAGACAGGGAGCCCTGAAGCTTTCTTT

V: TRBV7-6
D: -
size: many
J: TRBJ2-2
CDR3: CASSLATGPAGELFF
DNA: TGTGCCAGCAGCTTAGCTACAGGGCCCGCCGGGGAGCTGTTTTTT

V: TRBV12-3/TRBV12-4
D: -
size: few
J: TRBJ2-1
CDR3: CASSSLGQNNEQFF
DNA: TGTGCCAGCAGTTCCTTAGGACAGAACAATGAGCAGTTCTTC

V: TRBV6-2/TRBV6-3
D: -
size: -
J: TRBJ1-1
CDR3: CASRLGGDTEAFF
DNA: TGTGCCAGCAGACTGGGAGGGGACACTGAAGCTTTCTTT

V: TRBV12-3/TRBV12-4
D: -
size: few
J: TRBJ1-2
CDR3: CASLTGSNYGYTF
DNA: TGTGCCAGCCTAACAGGGAGTAACTATGGCTACACCTTC

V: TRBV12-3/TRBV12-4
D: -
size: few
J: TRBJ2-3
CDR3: CASSWTFSTDTQYF
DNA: TGTGCCAGCAGCTGGACATTTAGCACAGATACGCAGTATTTT

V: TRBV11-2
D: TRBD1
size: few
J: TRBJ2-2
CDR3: CASSPSGTGELAAGELFF
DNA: TGTGCCAGCAGCCCCTCCGGGACAGGGGAATTGGCAGCCGGGGAGCTGTTTTTT

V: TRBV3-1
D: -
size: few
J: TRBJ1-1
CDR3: CASSWGGSGMNTEAFF
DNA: TGTGCCAGCAGCTGGGGGGGATCGGGTATGAACACTGAAGCTTTCTTT

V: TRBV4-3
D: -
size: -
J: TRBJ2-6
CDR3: CASSQKKVASGANVLTF
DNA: TGCGCCAGCAGCCAGAAAAAAGTTGCCTCTGGGGCCAACGTCCTGACTTTC

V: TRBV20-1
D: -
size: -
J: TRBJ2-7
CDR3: CSARGGAYEQYF
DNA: TGCAGTGCTAGAGGTGGGGCCTACGAGCAGTACTTC

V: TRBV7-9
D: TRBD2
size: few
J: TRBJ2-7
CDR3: CASSLAELAGPYEQYF
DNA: TGTGCCAGCAGCTTAGCGGAACTAGCGGGGCCCTACGAGCAGTACTTC

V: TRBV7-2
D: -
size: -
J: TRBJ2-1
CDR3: CASSPWQYNEQFF
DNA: TGTGCCAGCAGCCCCTGGCAGTACAATGAGCAGTTCTTC

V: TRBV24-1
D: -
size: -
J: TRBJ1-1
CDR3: CATSDGRLNTEAFF
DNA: TGTGCCACCAGTGATGGCAGGCTGAACACTGAAGCTTTCTTT

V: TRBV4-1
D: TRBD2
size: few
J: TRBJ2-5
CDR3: CASSVELAGLGTQYF
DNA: TGCGCCAGCAGCGTCGAACTAGCGGGCCTAGGGACCCAGTACTTC

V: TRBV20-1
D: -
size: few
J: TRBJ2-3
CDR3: CSALTEDTQYF
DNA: TGCAGTGCGCTAACAGAGGATACGCAGTATTTT

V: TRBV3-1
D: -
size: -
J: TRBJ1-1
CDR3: CASSRGRRNTEAFF
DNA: TGTGCCAGCAGCCGTGGTCGGAGAAACACTGAAGCTTTCTTT

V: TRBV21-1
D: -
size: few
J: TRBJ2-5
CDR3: CARLASGGQETQYF
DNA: TGTGCCAGGTTAGCTAGCGGGGGGCAAGAGACCCAGTACTTC

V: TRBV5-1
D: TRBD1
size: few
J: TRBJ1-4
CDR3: CASSSGQPNEKLFF
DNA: TGCGCCAGCAGCTCGGGACAGCCTAATGAAAAACTGTTTTTT

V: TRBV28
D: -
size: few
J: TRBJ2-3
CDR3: CASSSPVMGGTDTQYF
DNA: TGTGCCAGCAGTTCCCCCGTTATGGGGGGAACAGATACGCAGTATTTT

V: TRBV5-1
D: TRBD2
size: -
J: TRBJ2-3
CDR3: CASSRQGLAQTYTDTQYF
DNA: TGCGCCAGCAGCCGGCAGGGACTAGCGCAAACCTACACAGATACGCAGTATTTT

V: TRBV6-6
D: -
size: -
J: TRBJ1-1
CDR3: CASRYRVAAFF
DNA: TGTGCCAGCAGATACAGGGTTGCAGCTTTCTTT

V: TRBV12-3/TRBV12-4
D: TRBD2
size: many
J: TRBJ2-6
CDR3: CASTVGGSGANVLTF
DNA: TGTGCCAGCACCGTGGGGGGGTCTGGGGCCAACGTCCTGACTTTC

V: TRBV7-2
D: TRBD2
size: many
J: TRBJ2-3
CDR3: CASSLVRSGGSDTQYF
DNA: TGTGCCAGCAGCTTAGTAAGGTCGGGGGGGTCCGATACGCAGTATTTT

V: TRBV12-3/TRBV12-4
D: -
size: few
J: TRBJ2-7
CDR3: CASSPTGKEQYF
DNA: TGTGCCAGCAGTCCAACAGGGAAAGAGCAGTACTTC

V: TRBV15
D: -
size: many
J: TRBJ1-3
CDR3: CATSRDPDNPGNTIYF
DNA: TGTGCCACCAGCAGAGATCCGGACAACCCTGGAAACACCATATATTTT

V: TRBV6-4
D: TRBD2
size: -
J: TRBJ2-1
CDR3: CASAPSGGAYEQFF
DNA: TGTGCCAGCGCCCCTAGCGGGGGGGCCTATGAGCAGTTCTTC

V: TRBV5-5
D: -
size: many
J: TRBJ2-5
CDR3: CASSPIGELTSQETQYF
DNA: TGTGCCAGCAGCCCGATAGGGGAATTGACTAGCCAAGAGACCCAGTACTTC